This T cell receptor beta chain was recorded in a study of blood T cell repertoires in COVID-19. This table comes from immunoSEQ multiplex PCR, and its TCRdb copy is limited to in-frame clones, with some not included. The sample shows roughly 120,000 clones, 70% to 80% of them seen only once. The length of the CDR3 is 17 residues. Germline CDR1 LNHDA, CDR2 SQIVND (reference sequence). The V gene end was trimmed by 5 bases and the J gene end by 0 bases; junction bases not matched to a gene: 7. The material sequenced was peripheral blood. The sequence came from a woman aged 55-69 years with acute or convalescent COVID-19. The chain is built from TRBV19 and TRBJ1-6; 7 bases align to TRBD1. The CDR3 sequence: CASSVETGSSYNSPLHF. Here the CDR3 DNA reads TGTGCCAGTAGTGTTGAGACAGGGAGCTCCTATAATTCACCCCTCCACTTT.